This paragraph covers one T cell receptor (beta chain) sequence. CDR1 and CDR2 (germline): WSHSY, SAAADI. The V gene end was trimmed by 10 bases and the J gene end by 6 bases; junction bases not matched to a gene: 11. The CDR3 extends over 14 amino acids. The record originates from a study of OX40 agonist ivuxolimab in advanced cancers. Study-wide context: Of mixed ages from roughly 23 to 85 and averaging about 56 years, the group was roughly 85% male.

Assay: immunoSEQ multiplex PCR; the TCRdb copy retains only in-frame clones and omits some. There are around 94,000 clones in the sample; roughly 90% occur only once, and 3% to 3.5% lies in the top ten. Specimen: CD4+ or CD8+ T cells sorted from blood, collected in a trial of the OX40 agonist ivuxolimab. The source is an adult with an advanced solid tumor such as melanoma, head and neck, liver or kidney cancer. The gene calls are TRBV10-2 and TRBJ1-5, with 8 positions matching TRBD1. The DNA of the CDR3 is TGCGCCACCTCACAGGGGGTCTCGAGTCAGCCCCAGCATTTT. Amino acids: CATSQGVSSQPQHF.